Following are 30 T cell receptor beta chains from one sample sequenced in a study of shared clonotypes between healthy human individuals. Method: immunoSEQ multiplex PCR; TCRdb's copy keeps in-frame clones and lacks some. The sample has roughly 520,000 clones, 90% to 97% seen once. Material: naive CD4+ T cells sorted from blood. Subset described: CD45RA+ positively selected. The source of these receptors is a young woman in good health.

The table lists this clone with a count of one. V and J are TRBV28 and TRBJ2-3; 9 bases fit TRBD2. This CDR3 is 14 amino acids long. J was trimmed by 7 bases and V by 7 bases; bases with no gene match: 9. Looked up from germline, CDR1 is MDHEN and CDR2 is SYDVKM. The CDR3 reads CASKGLAGLNTQYF. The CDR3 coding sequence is TGTGCCAGCAAGGGCCTAGCGGGATTGAATACGCAGTATTTT.

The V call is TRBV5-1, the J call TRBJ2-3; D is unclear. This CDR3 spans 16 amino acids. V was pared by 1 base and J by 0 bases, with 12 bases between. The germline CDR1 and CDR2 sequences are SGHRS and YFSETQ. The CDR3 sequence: CASSLTRRTSTDTQYF. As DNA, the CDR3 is TGCGCCAGCAGCTTGACCCGGAGAACTAGCACAGATACGCAGTATTTT.

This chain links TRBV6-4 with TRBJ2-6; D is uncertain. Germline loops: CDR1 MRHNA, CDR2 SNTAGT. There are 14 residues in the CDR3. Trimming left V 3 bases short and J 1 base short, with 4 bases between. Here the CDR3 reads CASSEQSGANVLTF. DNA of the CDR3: TGTGCCAGCAGTGAGCAGTCTGGGGCCAACGTCCTGACTTTC.

The CDR3 DNA is TGCGCCAGCAGAATAGCGGGAGTGTCGGATACGCAGTATTTT. It is translated as CASRIAGVSDTQYF. The V call is TRBV5-1, the J call TRBJ2-3, with 9 bases fitting TRBD2. The CDR3 is 14 amino acids. The ends lost 5 bases at V and 6 bases at J; junction bases unmatched: 7. Germline CDR1 reads SGHRS; CDR2 reads YFSETQ.

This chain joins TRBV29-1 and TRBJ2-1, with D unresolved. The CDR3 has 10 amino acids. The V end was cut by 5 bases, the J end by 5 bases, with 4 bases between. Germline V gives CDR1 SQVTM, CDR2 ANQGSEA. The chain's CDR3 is CSVLDNEQFF. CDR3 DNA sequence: TGCAGCGTTCTTGACAATGAGCAGTTCTTC.

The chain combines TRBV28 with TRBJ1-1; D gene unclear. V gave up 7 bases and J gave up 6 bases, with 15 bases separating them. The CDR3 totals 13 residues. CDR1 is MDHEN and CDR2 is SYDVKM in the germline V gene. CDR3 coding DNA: TGTGCCAGCAACCGGGTGAACCTCGCTGAAGCTTTCTTT. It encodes CASNRVNLAEAFF.

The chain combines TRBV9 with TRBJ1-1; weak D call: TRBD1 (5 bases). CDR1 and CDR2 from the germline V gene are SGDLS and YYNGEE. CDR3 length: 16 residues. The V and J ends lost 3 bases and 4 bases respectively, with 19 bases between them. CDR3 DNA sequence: TGTGCCAGCAGCGCTACCTTTACAGGTTGGGTCACTGAAGCTTTCTTT. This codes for CASSATFTGWVTEAFF.

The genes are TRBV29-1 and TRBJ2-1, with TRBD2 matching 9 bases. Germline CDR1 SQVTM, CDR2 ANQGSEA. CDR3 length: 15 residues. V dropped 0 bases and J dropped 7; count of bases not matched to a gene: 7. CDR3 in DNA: TGCAGCGTTGAAGAGTTAGCGGGAGCAGGAAATGAGCAGTTCTTC. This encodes CSVEELAGAGNEQFF.

This CDR3 reads CASSNAPVGYTF. CDR3 sequence (DNA): TGCGCCAGCAGCAACGCCCCTGTGGGCTACACCTTC. The chain employs TRBV5-1 and TRBJ1-2; D is uncertain. CDR3 length equals 12 residues. V dropped 4 bases and J dropped 8 bases, with 12 bases sitting between them. Germline CDR1 and CDR2: SGHRS and YFSETQ.

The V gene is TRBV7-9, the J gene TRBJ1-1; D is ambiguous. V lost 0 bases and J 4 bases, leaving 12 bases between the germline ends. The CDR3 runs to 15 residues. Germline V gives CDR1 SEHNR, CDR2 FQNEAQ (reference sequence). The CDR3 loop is CASSLAPWSGTEAFF. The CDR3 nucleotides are TGTGCCAGCAGCTTAGCCCCCTGGTCAGGCACTGAAGCTTTCTTT.

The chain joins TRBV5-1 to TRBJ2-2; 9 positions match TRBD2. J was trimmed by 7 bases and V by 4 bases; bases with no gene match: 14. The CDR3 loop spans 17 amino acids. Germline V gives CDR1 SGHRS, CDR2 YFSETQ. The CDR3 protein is CASSPRAGGPGGGELFF. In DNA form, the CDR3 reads TGCGCCAGCAGCCCCCGGGCGGGAGGGCCCGGTGGCGGGGAGCTGTTTTTT.

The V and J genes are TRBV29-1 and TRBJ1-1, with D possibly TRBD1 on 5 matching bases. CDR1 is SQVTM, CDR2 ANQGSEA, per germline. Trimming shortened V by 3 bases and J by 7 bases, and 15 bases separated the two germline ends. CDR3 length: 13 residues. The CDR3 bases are TGCAGCGTTGATGGGGGGTCTCGGGGTGAAGCTTTCTTT. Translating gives CSVDGGSRGEAFF. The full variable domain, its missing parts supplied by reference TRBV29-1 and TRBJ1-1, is SAVISQKPSRDICQRGTSLTIQCQVDSQVTMMFWYRQQPGQSLTLIATANQGSEATYESGFVIDKFPISRPNLTFSTLTVSNMSPEDSSIYLCSVDGGSRGEAFFGQGTRLTVV.

Here the CDR3 reads CASSLGSEPTDTQYF. DNA for the CDR3: TGTGCCAGCAGCTTAGGTTCGGAGCCCACAGATACGCAGTATTTT. The chain recombines TRBV7-2 with TRBJ2-3; D not resolved. CDR3 size: 15 residues. Trimming cost V 1 base and J 2 bases, with 10 bases left between them. From germline, CDR1 is SGHTA and CDR2 FQGNSA.

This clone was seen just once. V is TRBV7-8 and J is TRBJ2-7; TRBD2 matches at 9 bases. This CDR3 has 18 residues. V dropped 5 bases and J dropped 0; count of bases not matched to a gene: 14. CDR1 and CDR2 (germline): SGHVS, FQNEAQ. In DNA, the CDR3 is TGTGCCAGCAGCCTCCTTATGGCTAGCGGGATTGACTCCTACGAGCAGTACTTC. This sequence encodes CASSLLMASGIDSYEQYF. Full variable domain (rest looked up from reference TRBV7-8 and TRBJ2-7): GAGVSQSPRYKVAKRGQDVALRCDPISGHVSLFWYQQALGQGPEFLTYFQNEAQLDKSGLPSDRFFAERPEGSVSTLKIQRTQQEDSAVYLCASSLLMASGIDSYEQYFGPGTRLTVT.

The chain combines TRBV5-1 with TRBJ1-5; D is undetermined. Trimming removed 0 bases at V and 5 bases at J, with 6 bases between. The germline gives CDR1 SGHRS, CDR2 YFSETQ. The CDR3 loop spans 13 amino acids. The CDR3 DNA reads TGCGCCAGCAGCTTGGCTCAGGATCAGCCCCAGCATTTT. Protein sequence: CASSLAQDQPQHF.

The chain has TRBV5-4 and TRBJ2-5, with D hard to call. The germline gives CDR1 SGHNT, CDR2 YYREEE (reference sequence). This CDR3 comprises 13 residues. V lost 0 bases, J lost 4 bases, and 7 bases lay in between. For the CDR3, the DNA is TGTGCCAGCAGCTTGGGGGGTCCAGAGACCCAGTACTTC. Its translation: CASSLGGPETQYF.

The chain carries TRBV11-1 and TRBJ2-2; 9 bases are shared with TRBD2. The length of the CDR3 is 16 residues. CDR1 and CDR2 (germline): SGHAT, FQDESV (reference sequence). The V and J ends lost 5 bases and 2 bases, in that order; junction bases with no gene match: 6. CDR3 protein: CASSQGLASNTGELFF. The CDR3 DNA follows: TGTGCCAGCAGCCAAGGACTAGCGAGTAACACCGGGGAGCTGTTTTTT.

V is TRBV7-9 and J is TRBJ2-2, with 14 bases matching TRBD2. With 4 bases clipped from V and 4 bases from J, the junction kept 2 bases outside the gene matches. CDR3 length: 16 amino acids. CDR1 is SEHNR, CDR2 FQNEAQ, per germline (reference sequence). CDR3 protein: CASSWGLAGVTGELFF. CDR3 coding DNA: TGTGCCAGCAGCTGGGGACTAGCGGGAGTCACCGGGGAGCTGTTTTTT.

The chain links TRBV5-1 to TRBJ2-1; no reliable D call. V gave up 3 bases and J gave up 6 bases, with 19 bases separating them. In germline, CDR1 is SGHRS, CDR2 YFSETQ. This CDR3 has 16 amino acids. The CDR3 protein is CASSSTGRLSPNEQFF. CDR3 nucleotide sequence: TGCGCCAGCAGCTCCACCGGTCGCCTATCCCCCAATGAGCAGTTCTTC.

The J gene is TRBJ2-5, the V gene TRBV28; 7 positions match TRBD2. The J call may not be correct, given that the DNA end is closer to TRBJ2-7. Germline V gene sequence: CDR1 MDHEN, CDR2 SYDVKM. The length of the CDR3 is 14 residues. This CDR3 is CAIQEGGSVSEQYF. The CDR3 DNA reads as TGTGCCATCCAAGAGGGCGGGAGTGTAAGCGAGCAGTACTTC.

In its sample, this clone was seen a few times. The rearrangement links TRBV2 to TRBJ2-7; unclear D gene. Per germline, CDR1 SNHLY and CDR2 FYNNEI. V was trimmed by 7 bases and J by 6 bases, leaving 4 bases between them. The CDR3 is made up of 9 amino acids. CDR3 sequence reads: CASTPEQYF. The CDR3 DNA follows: TGTGCCAGCACTCCCGAGCAGTACTTC.

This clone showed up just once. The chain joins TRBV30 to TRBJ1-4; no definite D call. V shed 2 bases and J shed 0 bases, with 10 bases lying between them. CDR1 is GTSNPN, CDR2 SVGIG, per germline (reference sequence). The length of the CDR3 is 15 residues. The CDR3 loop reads CAWSLNTATNEKLFF. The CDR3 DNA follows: TGTGCCTGGAGTCTGAACACTGCAACTAATGAAAAACTGTTTTTT.

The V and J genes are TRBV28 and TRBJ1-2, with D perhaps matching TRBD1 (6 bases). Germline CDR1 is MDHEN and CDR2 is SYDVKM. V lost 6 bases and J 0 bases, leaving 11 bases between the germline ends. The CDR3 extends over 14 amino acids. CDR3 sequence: CASSGGTTNYGYTF. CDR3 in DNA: TGTGCCAGCAGCGGGGGGACAACTAACTATGGCTACACCTTC.

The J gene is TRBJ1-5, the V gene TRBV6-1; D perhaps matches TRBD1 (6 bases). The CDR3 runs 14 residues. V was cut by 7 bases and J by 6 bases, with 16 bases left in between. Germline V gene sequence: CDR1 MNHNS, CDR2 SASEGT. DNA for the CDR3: TGTGCCAGCACCGAGCCGGGGGGGCCTCAGCCCCAGCATTTT. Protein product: CASTEPGGPQPQHF.

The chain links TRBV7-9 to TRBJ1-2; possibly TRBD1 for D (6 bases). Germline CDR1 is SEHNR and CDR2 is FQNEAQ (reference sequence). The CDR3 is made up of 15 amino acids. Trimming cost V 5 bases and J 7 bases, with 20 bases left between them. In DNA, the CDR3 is TGTGCCAGCAGCGGAACCGTTGCAGGGGCGGGTGGCTACACCTTC. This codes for CASSGTVAGAGGYTF.

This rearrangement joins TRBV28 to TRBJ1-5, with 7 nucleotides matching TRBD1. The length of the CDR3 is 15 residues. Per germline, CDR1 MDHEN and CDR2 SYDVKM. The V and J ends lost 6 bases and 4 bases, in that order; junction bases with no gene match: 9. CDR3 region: CASSPPRQGNQPQHF. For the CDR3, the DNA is TGTGCCAGCAGCCCCCCCAGACAGGGAAATCAGCCCCAGCATTTT.

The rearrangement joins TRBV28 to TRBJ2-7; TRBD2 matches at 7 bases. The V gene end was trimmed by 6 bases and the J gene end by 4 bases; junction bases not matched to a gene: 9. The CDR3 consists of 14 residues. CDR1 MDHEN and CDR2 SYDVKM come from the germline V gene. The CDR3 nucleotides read TGTGCCAGCAGGGGAGGACTAGTCGGGTACGAGCAGTACTTC. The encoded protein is CASRGGLVGYEQYF.

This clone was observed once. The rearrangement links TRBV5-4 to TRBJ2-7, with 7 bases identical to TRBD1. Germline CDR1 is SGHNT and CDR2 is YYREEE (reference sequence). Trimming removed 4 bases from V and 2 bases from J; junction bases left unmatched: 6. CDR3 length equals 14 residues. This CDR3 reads CASSRRDRAYEQYF. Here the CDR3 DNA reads TGTGCCAGCAGCCGCCGGGACAGAGCCTACGAGCAGTACTTC.

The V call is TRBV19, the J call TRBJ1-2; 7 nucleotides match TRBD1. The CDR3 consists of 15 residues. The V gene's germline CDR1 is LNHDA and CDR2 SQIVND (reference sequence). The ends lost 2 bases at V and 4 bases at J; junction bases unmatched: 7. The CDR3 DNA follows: TGTGCCAGTAGTATACGGGACAGTAACCTCTATGGCTACACCTTC. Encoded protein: CASSIRDSNLYGYTF.

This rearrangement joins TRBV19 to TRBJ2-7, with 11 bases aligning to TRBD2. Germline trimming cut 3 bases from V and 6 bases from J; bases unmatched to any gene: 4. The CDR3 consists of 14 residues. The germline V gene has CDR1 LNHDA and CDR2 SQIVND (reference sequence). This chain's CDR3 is CASSITSGSPEQYF. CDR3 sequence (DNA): TGTGCCAGTAGTATCACTAGCGGGAGCCCCGAGCAGTACTTC. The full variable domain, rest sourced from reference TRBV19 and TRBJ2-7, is DGGITQSPKYLFRKEGQNVTLSCEQNLNHDAMYWYRQDPGQGLRLIYYSQIVNDFQKGDIAEGYSVSREKKESFPLTVTSAQKNPTAFYLCASSITSGSPEQYFGPGTRLTVT.